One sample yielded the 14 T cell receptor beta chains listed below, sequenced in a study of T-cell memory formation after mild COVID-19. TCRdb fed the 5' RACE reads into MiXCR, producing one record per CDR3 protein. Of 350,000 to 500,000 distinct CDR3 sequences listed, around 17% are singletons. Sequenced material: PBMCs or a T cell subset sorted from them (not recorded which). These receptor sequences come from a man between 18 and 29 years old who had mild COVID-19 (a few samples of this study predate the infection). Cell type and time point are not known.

The DNA of the CDR3 is TGCGCCAGCAGTGAGTCGGGTAGCGGGGCACTTGAGGGTGAGCAGTTCTTC. Encoded protein: CASSESGSGALEGEQFF. The chain uses TRBV10-1 and TRBJ2-1; 8 bases are a match to TRBD2. The CDR3 sequence is 17 residues long. Germline trimming cut 0 bases from V and 9 bases from J; bases unmatched to any gene: 13. CDR1 is WNHNN and CDR2 is SYGVQD in the germline V gene (reference sequence).

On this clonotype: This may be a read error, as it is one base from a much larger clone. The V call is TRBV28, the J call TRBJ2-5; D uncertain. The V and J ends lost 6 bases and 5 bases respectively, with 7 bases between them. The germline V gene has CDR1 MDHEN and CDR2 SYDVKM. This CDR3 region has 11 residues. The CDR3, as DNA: TGTGCCAGCAGATCCTGGGAGACCCAGTACTTC. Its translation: CASRSWETQYF. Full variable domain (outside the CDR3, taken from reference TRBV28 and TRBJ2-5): DVKVTQSSRYLVKRTGEKVFLECVQDMDHENMFWYRQDPGLGLRLIYFSYDVKMKEKGDIPEGYSVSREKKERFSLILESASTNQTSMYLCASRSWETQYFGPGTRLLVL.

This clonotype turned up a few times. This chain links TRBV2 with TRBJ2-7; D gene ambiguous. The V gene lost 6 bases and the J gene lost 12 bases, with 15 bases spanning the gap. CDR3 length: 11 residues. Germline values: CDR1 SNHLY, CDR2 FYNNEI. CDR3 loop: CASRSGLTPYF. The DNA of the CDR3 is TGTGCCAGCAGGAGTGGGCTTACCCCGTACTTC.

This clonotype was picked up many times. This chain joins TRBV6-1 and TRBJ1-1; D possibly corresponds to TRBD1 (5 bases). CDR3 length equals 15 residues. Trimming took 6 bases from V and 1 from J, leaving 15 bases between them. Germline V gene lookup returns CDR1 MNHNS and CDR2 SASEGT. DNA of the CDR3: TGTGCCAGCAGCGACCAGGGTATCGAGAACACTGAAGCTTTCTTT. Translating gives CASSDQGIENTEAFF.

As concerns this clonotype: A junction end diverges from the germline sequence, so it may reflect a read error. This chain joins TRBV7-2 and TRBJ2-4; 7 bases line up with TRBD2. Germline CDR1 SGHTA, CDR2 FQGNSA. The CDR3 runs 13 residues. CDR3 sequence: CASSLGTSGLTPF. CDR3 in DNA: TGTGCCAGCAGCTTAGGGACTAGTGGGCTGACCCCCTTC.

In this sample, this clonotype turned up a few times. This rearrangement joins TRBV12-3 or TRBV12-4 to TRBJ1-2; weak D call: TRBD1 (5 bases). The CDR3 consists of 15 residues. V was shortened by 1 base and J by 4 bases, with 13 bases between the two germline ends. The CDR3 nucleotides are TGTGCCAGCAGTTTAGATTTTGGGGCAGCCTATGGCTACACCTTC. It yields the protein CASSLDFGAAYGYTF.

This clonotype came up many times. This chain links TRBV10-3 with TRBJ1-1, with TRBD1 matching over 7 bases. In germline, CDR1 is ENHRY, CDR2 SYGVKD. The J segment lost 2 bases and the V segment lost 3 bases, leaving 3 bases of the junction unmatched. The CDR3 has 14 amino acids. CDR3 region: CAISDDRDNTEAFF. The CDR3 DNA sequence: TGTGCCATCAGTGATGACAGGGACAACACTGAAGCTTTCTTT.

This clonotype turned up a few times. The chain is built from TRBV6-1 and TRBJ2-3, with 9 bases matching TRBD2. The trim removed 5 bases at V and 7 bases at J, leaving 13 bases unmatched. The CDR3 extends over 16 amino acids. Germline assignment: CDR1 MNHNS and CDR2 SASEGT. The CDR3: CASSKTSGESKNTQYF. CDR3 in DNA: TGTGCCAGCAGTAAGACTAGCGGAGAGTCCAAGAATACGCAGTATTTT.

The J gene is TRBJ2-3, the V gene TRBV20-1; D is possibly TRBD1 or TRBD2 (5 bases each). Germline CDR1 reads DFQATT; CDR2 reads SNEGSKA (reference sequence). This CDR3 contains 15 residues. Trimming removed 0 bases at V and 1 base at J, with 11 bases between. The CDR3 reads CSARDGDHRTDTQYF. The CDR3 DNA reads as TGCAGTGCTAGAGACGGGGACCACCGCACAGATACGCAGTATTTT.

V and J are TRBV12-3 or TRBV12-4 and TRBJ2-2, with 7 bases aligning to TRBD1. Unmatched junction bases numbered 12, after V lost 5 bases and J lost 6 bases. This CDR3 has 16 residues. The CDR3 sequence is CASSPRQGVVAGELFF. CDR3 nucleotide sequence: TGTGCCAGCAGTCCGCGACAGGGTGTTGTCGCCGGGGAGCTGTTTTTT.

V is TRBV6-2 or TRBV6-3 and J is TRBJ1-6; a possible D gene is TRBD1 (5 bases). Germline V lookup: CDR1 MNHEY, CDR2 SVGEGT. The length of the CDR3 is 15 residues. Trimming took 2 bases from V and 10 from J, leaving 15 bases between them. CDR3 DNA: TGTGCCAGCAGTTACCCCCAGGCGGGACGGTCACCCCTCCACTTT. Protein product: CASSYPQAGRSPLHF.

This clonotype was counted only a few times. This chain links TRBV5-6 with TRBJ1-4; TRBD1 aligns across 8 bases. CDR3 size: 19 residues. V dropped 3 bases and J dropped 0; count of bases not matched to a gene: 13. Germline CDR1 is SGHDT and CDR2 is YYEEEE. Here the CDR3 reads CASSSTGTGRIATNEKLFF. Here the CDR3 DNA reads TGTGCCAGCAGCTCAACAGGGACAGGCCGGATCGCAACTAATGAAAAACTGTTTTTT. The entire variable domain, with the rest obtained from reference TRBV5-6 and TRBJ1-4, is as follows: DAGVTQSPTHLIKTRGQQVTLRCSPKSGHDTVSWYQQALGQGPQFIFQYYEEEERQRGNFPDRFSGHQFPNYSSELNVNALLLGDSALYLCASSSTGTGRIATNEKLFFGSGTQLSVL.

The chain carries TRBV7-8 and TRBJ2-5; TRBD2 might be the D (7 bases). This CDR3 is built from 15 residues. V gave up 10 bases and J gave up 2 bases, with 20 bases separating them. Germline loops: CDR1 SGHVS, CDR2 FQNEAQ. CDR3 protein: CATMPPGGRQETQYF. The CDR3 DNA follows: TGTGCCACCATGCCCCCGGGGGGCCGGCAAGAGACCCAGTACTTC. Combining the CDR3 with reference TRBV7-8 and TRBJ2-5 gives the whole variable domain GAGVSQSPRYKVAKRGQDVALRCDPISGHVSLFWYQQALGQGPEFLTYFQNEAQLDKSGLPSDRFFAERPEGSVSTLKIQRTQQEDSAVYLCATMPPGGRQETQYFGPGTRLLVL.

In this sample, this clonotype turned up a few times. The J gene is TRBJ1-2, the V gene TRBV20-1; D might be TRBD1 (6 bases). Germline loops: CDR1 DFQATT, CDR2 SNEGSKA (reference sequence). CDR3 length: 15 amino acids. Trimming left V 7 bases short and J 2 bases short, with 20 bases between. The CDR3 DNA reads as TGCAGTGTGGGGGGACACGTACAACCAAACTATGGCTACACCTTC. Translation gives CSVGGHVQPNYGYTF.